This T cell receptor (beta chain) came from a study of identical twins. This clonotype has just a few counts. TCRdb re-derived calls from the 5' RACE reads in MiXCR, one entry per CDR3 protein. In the table there are roughly 720,000 distinct CDR3 sequences, roughly 18% of which are singletons. Germline V gene data show CDR1 as DFQATT and CDR2 as SNEGSKA (reference sequence). J gave up 4 bases and V 7 bases, and 3 bases lay outside the gene matches. CDR3 length: 11 residues. The same specimen was also included in a second study, on T cells expressing NK-cell markers.

Sequenced: PBMCs. The TCR originated in a woman aged 18-29 years in good health. The chain carries TRBV20-1 and TRBJ1-1, with 7 nucleotides matching TRBD1. CDR3 sequence (DNA): TGCAGTGGACAGGGATCCACTGAAGCTTTCTTT. It specifies CSGQGSTEAFF.